The 22 T cell receptor beta chains presented below share a single source sample, sequenced in a study of shared clonotypes between healthy human individuals. Clones were sequenced by immunoSEQ multiplex PCR, and TCRdb holds only the in-frame ones, with some missing. This sample has roughly 500,000 clones; 70% to 80% occur once, and the top ten carry roughly 13%. Sequences were obtained from PBMCs. These TCRs come from a woman aged 40 to 50 in good health. Some clones in this sample may be carry-over from other donors' samples.

The CDR3 DNA reads as TGTGCCAGTAGTGGACAGGAGGGGGGGATCTACGAGCAGTACTTC. Translation gives CASSGQEGGIYEQYF. The V and J genes are TRBV19 and TRBJ2-7, with D possibly called TRBD1 or TRBD2 (7 bases each). CDR1 and CDR2 from the germline V gene are LNHDA and SQIVND (reference sequence). Deletions cut 5 bases from V and 3 bases from J, with 17 bases between. This CDR3 is built from 15 residues. Complete variable domain (other parts from reference TRBV19 and TRBJ2-7): DGGITQSPKYLFRKEGQNVTLSCEQNLNHDAMYWYRQDPGQGLRLIYYSQIVNDFQKGDIAEGYSVSREKKESFPLTVTSAQKNPTAFYLCASSGQEGGIYEQYFGPGTRLTVT.

The table lists this clone with a few counts. The chain is built from TRBV7-7 and TRBJ2-6; no firm D call. Germline V gene lookup returns CDR1 SSHAT and CDR2 FNYEAQ (reference sequence). This CDR3 has 17 amino acids. Trimming took 2 bases from V and 0 from J, leaving 11 bases between them. The CDR3 reads CASSLSPPGSGANVLTF. The CDR3 DNA sequence: TGTGCCAGCAGCTTATCGCCCCCGGGCTCTGGGGCCAACGTCCTGACTTTC.

In DNA, the CDR3 is TGTGCCAGCAGTGGCCCAGAGCGGGAGGCGAGCGGCACAGATACGCAGTATTTT. Translating it yields CASSGPEREASGTDTQYF. V and J are TRBV25-1 and TRBJ2-3; TRBD2 aligns across 9 bases. The CDR3 runs 18 residues. CDR1 is MGHDK and CDR2 is SYGVNS in the germline V gene. With V trimmed by 4 bases and J by 1 base, 12 bases remained unmatched.

CDR3 coding DNA: TGTGCCAGCAGCTTGAGCGGGAGGGAAAATGTTGAGCAGTTCTTC. It yields the protein CASSLSGRENVEQFF. The V and J genes are TRBV11-2 and TRBJ2-1; TRBD2 matches at 10 bases. The J segment lost 9 bases and the V segment lost 3 bases, leaving 8 bases of the junction unmatched. CDR3 length equals 15 residues. Germline CDR1 and CDR2: SGHAT and FQNNGV.

The V and J genes are TRBV7-2 and TRBJ1-4; TRBD1 matches at 8 bases. Trimming removed 4 bases from V and 6 bases from J; junction bases left unmatched: 10. The germline gives CDR1 SGHTA, CDR2 FQGNSA. CDR3 length equals 16 residues. This CDR3 is CASSSDRGESYEKLFF. The CDR3 DNA reads as TGTGCCAGCAGCTCCGACAGGGGCGAGTCGTATGAAAAACTGTTTTTT.

The V and J genes are TRBV5-4 and TRBJ1-2; D is ambiguous. The CDR3 covers 15 residues. Germline CDR1 and CDR2: SGHNT and YYREEE (reference sequence). Trimming removed 4 bases at V and 4 bases at J, with 17 bases between. The DNA of the CDR3 is TGTGCCAGCAGCGCGCTAATAGGAGCTGGCTATGGCTACACCTTC. It encodes CASSALIGAGYGYTF.

The rearrangement links TRBV18 to TRBJ2-5; no firm D call. CDR1 is KGHSH, CDR2 LQKENI, per germline. Trimming stripped 7 bases from V and 1 base from J, with 10 bases between. CDR3 length: 13 residues. CDR3 residues: CASLGRIQETQYF. DNA of the CDR3: TGTGCCAGCTTAGGACGGATCCAAGAGACCCAGTACTTC.

The J gene is TRBJ1-4, the V gene TRBV28; D not resolved. V was shortened by 6 bases and J by 6 bases, with 8 bases between the two germline ends. Germline V lookup: CDR1 MDHEN, CDR2 SYDVKM. The CDR3 totals 12 residues. Written as DNA, the CDR3 is TGTGCCAGCAGGGCGGGGTATGAAAAACTGTTTTTT. As protein: CASRAGYEKLFF.

This chain links TRBV5-5 with TRBJ1-1, with D possibly TRBD1 on 5 matching bases. CDR3 length: 14 amino acids. Germline values: CDR1 SGHKS, CDR2 YYEKEE (reference sequence). V was clipped by 3 bases and J by 1 base, with 10 bases between them. The CDR3 region is CASSSPTGNTEAFF. The CDR3 DNA sequence: TGTGCCAGCAGCTCCCCAACAGGGAACACTGAAGCTTTCTTT.

This clone was picked up many times. This sequence joins TRBV7-2 and TRBJ1-6; D is possibly TRBD1 (5 bases). The CDR3 has 15 amino acids. V was cut by 5 bases and J by 4 bases, with 12 bases left in between. The germline V gene has CDR1 SGHTA and CDR2 FQGNSA. The CDR3 DNA reads as TGTGCCAGCAGCCCAACAGGTGGATATAATTCACCCCTCCACTTT. Its protein product is CASSPTGGYNSPLHF.

The genes are TRBV10-3 and TRBJ1-1; maybe TRBD1 (6 bases). Germline CDR1 and CDR2: ENHRY and SYGVKD. V was pared by 3 bases and J by 4 bases, with 12 bases between. The CDR3 extends over 14 amino acids. The DNA of the CDR3 is TGTGCCATCAGTGACCGAGGACAGAGCACTGAAGCTTTCTTT. It yields the protein CAISDRGQSTEAFF.

This chain joins TRBV7-6 and TRBJ2-1; D might be TRBD1 or TRBD2, each matching 7 bases. The CDR3 is 17 amino acids. Germline lookup yields CDR1 SGHVS and CDR2 FNYEAQ. V was shortened by 1 base and J by 2 bases, with 15 bases between the two germline ends. CDR3 in amino acids: CASSLEVGGGTYNEQFF. The CDR3 DNA reads TGTGCCAGCAGCTTAGAAGTGGGAGGGGGCACCTACAATGAGCAGTTCTTC. Looking up the rest from reference TRBV7-6 and TRBJ2-1 gives the full variable domain: GAGVSQSPRYKVTKRGQDVALRCDPISGHVSLYWYRQALGQGPEFLTYFNYEAQQDKSGLPNDRFSAERPEGSISTLTIQRTEQRDSAMYRCASSLEVGGGTYNEQFFGPGTRLTVL.

The CDR3 here is CASSIGIWDRLSYNEQFF. The DNA of the CDR3 is TGTGCCAGTAGTATAGGTATTTGGGACCGCCTCTCCTACAATGAGCAGTTCTTC. The chain couples TRBV19 to TRBJ2-1, with D perhaps given as TRBD1 or TRBD2 (5 bases each). V gave up 1 base and J gave up 0 bases, with 16 bases separating them. The CDR3 is made up of 18 amino acids. Germline CDR1 is LNHDA and CDR2 is SQIVND (reference sequence).

The chain uses TRBV20-1 and TRBJ2-7; D may be TRBD1 (5 bases). Germline loops: CDR1 DFQATT, CDR2 SNEGSKA (reference sequence). V shed 5 bases and J shed 6 bases, with 11 bases lying between them. The CDR3 loop spans 11 amino acids. The CDR3, as DNA: TGCAGTGCTCAAGGGGCCGGCGAGCAGTACTTC. Translating it yields CSAQGAGEQYF.

This clone was seen a single time. The CDR3 DNA is TGTGCCAGCAGCAACAGGGGCGGAGTCTACGAGCAGTACTTC. Its protein product is CASSNRGGVYEQYF. This sequence joins TRBV25-1 and TRBJ2-7; 7 nucleotides agree with TRBD1. Germline V gene data show CDR1 as MGHDK and CDR2 as SYGVNS. After removal of 6 bases from V and 3 bases from J, the junction contained 8 bases not matched to a gene. The CDR3 has 14 amino acids.

The chain recombines TRBV28 with TRBJ2-7, with 8 bases that match TRBD1. Trimming at V came to 2 bases and at J to 3 bases, leaving 3 bases not matched to a gene. This CDR3 spans 14 amino acids. Germline V CDR1 and CDR2: MDHEN, SYDVKM. CDR3 DNA sequence: TGTGCCAGCAGTTTAGGGACAGGAAACTACGAGCAGTACTTC. Its translation is CASSLGTGNYEQYF.

This sequence joins TRBV7-6 and TRBJ2-6; 12 nucleotides line up with TRBD1. Per germline, CDR1 SGHVS and CDR2 FNYEAQ. This CDR3 comprises 17 residues. Trimming at V came to 4 bases and at J to 1 base, leaving 2 bases not matched to a gene. CDR3 residues: CASSWGQGASGANVLTF. DNA of the CDR3: TGTGCCAGCAGCTGGGGACAGGGGGCGTCTGGGGCCAACGTCCTGACTTTC.

Comments on this clone: Other DNA sequences in the sample encode the same CDR3. This chain links TRBV5-6 with TRBJ2-1; D is unclear. The CDR3 sequence is 14 residues long. Germline CDR1 and CDR2: SGHDT and YYEEEE. Trimming removed 3 bases at V and 1 base at J, with 8 bases between. The CDR3 region is CASSWGRSYNEQFF. The CDR3 coding sequence is TGTGCCAGCAGCTGGGGTCGATCCTACAATGAGCAGTTCTTC. Complete variable domain (other parts from reference TRBV5-6 and TRBJ2-1): DAGVTQSPTHLIKTRGQQVTLRCSPKSGHDTVSWYQQALGQGPQFIFQYYEEEERQRGNFPDRFSGHQFPNYSSELNVNALLLGDSALYLCASSWGRSYNEQFFGPGTRLTVL.

This clone was counted ten times or more. The genes are TRBV10-1 and TRBJ1-3; D remains ambiguous. Trimming took 0 bases from V and 4 from J, leaving 7 bases between them. The V gene's germline CDR1 is WNHNN and CDR2 SYGVQD (reference sequence). The CDR3 spans 14 residues. The CDR3 sequence is CASSESGSGNTIYF. CDR3 coding DNA: TGCGCCAGCAGTGAGTCTGGGTCGGGAAACACCATATATTTT.

CDR3 nucleotides: TGCAGCGTTGAACGAGACAGCACAGATACGCAGTATTTT. Translated, it gives CSVERDSTDTQYF. V usage is TRBV29-1 and J usage is TRBJ2-3, with D unresolved. CDR1 is SQVTM, CDR2 ANQGSEA, per germline. The CDR3 spans 13 residues. Trimming left V 2 bases short and J 0 bases short, with 6 bases between.

Concerning this clone: This CDR3 is also generated by other DNA sequences in the sample. The chain carries TRBV30 and TRBJ2-1; no reliable D call. Between the trimmed V and J ends, which lost 4 bases and 0 bases, there was a span of 7 bases. Looked up from germline, CDR1 is GTSNPN and CDR2 is SVGIG (reference sequence). There are 13 residues in the CDR3. CDR3 coding DNA: TGTGCCTGGACCCGAAGCTCCTACAATGAGCAGTTCTTC. It yields the protein CAWTRSSYNEQFF. The complete variable domain, with remaining parts taken from reference TRBV30 and TRBJ2-1, reads SQTIHQWPATLVQPVGSPLSLECTVEGTSNPNLYWYRQAAGRGLQLLFYSVGIGQISSEVPQNLSASRPQDRQFILSSKKLLLSDSGFYLCAWTRSSYNEQFFGPGTRLTVL.

The CDR3 nucleotides are TGCGCCAGCAGCACGGAGGGTAGGAGCAATCAGCCCCAGCATTTT. Protein: CASSTEGRSNQPQHF. This sequence joins TRBV5-1 and TRBJ1-5; D not certain. Germline-derived CDR1 and CDR2 are SGHRS and YFSETQ. The CDR3 length is 15 residues. V lost 4 bases and J lost 1, with 12 bases in between.